These 28 T cell receptor beta chains came from one sample sequenced in a study of blood T cell repertoires in COVID-19. Repertoires were generated with immunoSEQ multiplex PCR, while TCRdb's copy carries only in-frame clones and drops some. The sample has roughly 100,000 clones, around nine tenths seen once. The sample taken for sequencing was peripheral blood. The receptors were gathered from a man aged 45-65 years with active COVID-19.

CDR3 loop: CASSYQGFDAQHF. Here the CDR3 DNA reads TGTGCCAGCAGTTACCAGGGGTTTGACGCCCAGCATTTT. The rearrangement joins TRBV12-3 or TRBV12-4 to TRBJ1-5, with D perhaps matching TRBD1 (6 bases). This CDR3 has 13 residues. The germline V and J ends were trimmed by 4 bases and 11 bases, with 15 bases remaining between them.

The rearrangement uses TRBV3-1 (or the pseudogene TRBV3-2) and TRBJ2-2, with D unclear. The CDR3 sequence is 17 residues long. V lost 2 bases and J 1 base, leaving 14 bases between the germline ends. The germline CDR1 and CDR2 sequences are LGHDT and YNNKEL (reference sequence). The CDR3 spells CASSQTALVKNTGELFF. CDR3 in DNA: TGTGCCAGCAGCCAAACCGCCCTAGTGAAGAACACCGGGGAGCTGTTTTTT.

The DNA of the CDR3 is TGTGCCAGCAATCGGAACAGGGACAATCAGCCCCAGCATTTT. It yields the protein CASNRNRDNQPQHF. The chain employs TRBV2 and TRBJ1-5; D might be TRBD1 (6 bases). Germline V gene lookup returns CDR1 SNHLY and CDR2 FYNNEI. The ends were cut back, 7 bases at V and 3 bases at J, with 13 bases in the middle. CDR3 length: 14 residues.

The chain recombines TRBV5-1 with TRBJ1-1; TRBD1 aligns across 7 bases. Trimming took 0 bases from V and 10 from J; bases not matched to a gene: 0. The CDR3 totals 11 residues. Germline V CDR1 and CDR2: SGHRS, YFSETQ. CDR3 sequence (DNA): TGCGCCAGCAGCTTGGGACAGGGAGCTTTCTTT. Its translation is CASSLGQGAFF.

This CDR3 is CASSRGLGAGTEAFF. CDR3 nucleotide sequence: TGTGCCAGCAGCCGGGGCTTGGGGGCGGGCACTGAAGCTTTCTTT. The chain recombines TRBV11-2 with TRBJ1-1; D perhaps matches TRBD1 (6 bases). Germline CDR1 reads SGHAT; CDR2 reads FQNNGV. CDR3 length equals 15 residues. V was pared by 5 bases and J by 4 bases, with 17 bases between.

The chain couples TRBV3-1 (or the pseudogene TRBV3-2) to TRBJ2-5, with D maybe TRBD2 (5 bases). The V gene lost 7 bases and the J gene lost 4 bases, with 16 bases spanning the gap. CDR3 size: 14 residues. CDR1 is LGHDT, CDR2 YNNKEL, per germline (reference sequence). CDR3: CASTPSGPGETQYF. The DNA of the CDR3 is TGTGCCAGCACACCGAGCGGTCCGGGAGAGACCCAGTACTTC.

Only one count was recorded for this clone. CDR3 nucleotide sequence: TGTGCCAGCAGCTTGGAATGGGGGACTAATATGGAGACCCAGTACTTC. Translated: CASSLEWGTNMETQYF. This chain uses TRBV5-4 with TRBJ2-5, with 7 bases fitting TRBD2. CDR3 length: 16 residues. Losses at the gene ends were 0 bases for V and 5 bases for J; bases not matched to a gene: 10. CDR1 is SGHNT, CDR2 YYREEE, per germline (reference sequence).

The chain carries TRBV2 and TRBJ1-3; 8 bases are shared with TRBD1. Per germline, CDR1 SNHLY and CDR2 FYNNEI. V shed 5 bases and J 1 base; nucleotides not matched to a gene: 13. This CDR3 spans 18 amino acids. The CDR3 region has the DNA TGTGCCAGCAGTCTCTATATTCCTCAGGGGGCGTCTGGAAACACCATATATTTT. Protein sequence: CASSLYIPQGASGNTIYF. Together with reference TRBV2 and TRBJ1-3, the CDR3 gives the full variable domain: EPEVTQTPSHQVTQMGQEVILRCVPISNHLYFYWYRQILGQKVEFLVSFYNNEISEKSEIFDDQFSVERPDGSNFTLKIRSTKLEDSAMYFCASSLYIPQGASGNTIYFGEGSWLTVV.

The genes are TRBV4-1 and TRBJ1-4; possible D gene TRBD1, 6 bases. The CDR3 is made up of 14 amino acids. V shed 2 bases and J shed 8 bases, with 12 bases lying between them. Germline CDR1 MGHRA, CDR2 YSYEKL. This CDR3 is CASSQRQEDEKLFF. DNA of the CDR3: TGCGCCAGCAGCCAAAGACAGGAGGACGAAAAACTGTTTTTT.

This clone was counted between two and nine times. The chain employs TRBV5-1 and TRBJ2-1, with 10 bases matching TRBD2. Trimming at V came to 1 base and at J to 7 bases, leaving 5 bases not matched to a gene. This CDR3 is built from 15 residues. CDR1 is SGHRS and CDR2 is YFSETQ in the germline V gene. The CDR3 bases are TGCGCCAGCAGCTTGAGCGGGGGGGCAGGAAATGAGCAGTTCTTC. This codes for CASSLSGGAGNEQFF.

V and J are TRBV4-2 and TRBJ2-1; TRBD2 aligns across 7 bases. Germline CDR1 reads LGHNA; CDR2 reads YNFKEQ. The CDR3 covers 17 residues. V trimming: 0 bases; J trimming: 5 bases; junction bases outside the gene matches: 10. The DNA of the CDR3 is TGTGCCAGCAGCCAAGATGGGGCCGGGACTACCCACAATGAGCAGTTCTTC. Residues: CASSQDGAGTTHNEQFF.

The CDR3 spells CASSADSPRNTEAFF. The CDR3 DNA is TGTGCCAGCAGCGCAGACAGCCCTAGGAACACTGAAGCTTTCTTT. The chain links TRBV9 to TRBJ1-1; maybe TRBD1 (5 bases). Looked up from germline, CDR1 is SGDLS and CDR2 is YYNGEE. The CDR3 sequence is 15 residues long. Between the trimmed V and J ends, which lost 3 bases and 1 base, there was a span of 13 bases.

V usage is TRBV15 and J usage is TRBJ2-7; 10 bases fit TRBD2. Looked up from germline, CDR1 is LNHNV and CDR2 is YYDKDF (reference sequence). J lost 3 bases, V lost 1 base, and 6 bases had no gene match. The CDR3 contains 16 residues. The CDR3 DNA reads TGTGCCACCAGCAGAGCCCTCCCTAGCGGGGGCTACGAGCAGTACTTC. Translating gives CATSRALPSGGYEQYF.

The chain links TRBV6-5 to TRBJ1-2, with D perhaps TRBD1 (6 bases). V was clipped by 7 bases and J by 4 bases, with 13 bases between them. The CDR3 has 13 residues. Germline V lookup: CDR1 MNHEY, CDR2 SVGAGI. In DNA form, the CDR3 reads TGTGCCAGCATGCCACAGGGTCTCTATGGCTACACCTTC. Encoded protein: CASMPQGLYGYTF.

V and J are TRBV4-1 and TRBJ2-7; TRBD1 is a possible D gene (6 bases). Germline V gene lookup returns CDR1 MGHRA and CDR2 YSYEKL. There are 15 residues in the CDR3. The V end lost 2 bases, the J end lost 3 bases, and 14 bases lay between the germline ends. CDR3 in amino acids: CASSQRVGQSYEQYF. Written as DNA, the CDR3 is TGCGCCAGCAGCCAACGGGTAGGACAGAGCTACGAGCAGTACTTC.

V gene TRBV12-3 or TRBV12-4 combines with J gene TRBJ1-3; D gene ambiguous. Trimming pared 5 bases from V and 4 bases from J, leaving 6 bases between. The CDR3 extends over 12 amino acids. The CDR3 here is CASSPRGNTIYF. The CDR3, as DNA: TGTGCCAGCAGTCCCCGGGGAAACACCATATATTTT.

CDR3 sequence: CASRTGTDSGELFF. The CDR3 DNA follows: TGTGCCAGCAGAACCGGGACAGACTCCGGGGAGCTGTTTTTT. The chain uses TRBV2 and TRBJ2-2; 7 bases align to TRBD1. The germline V gene has CDR1 SNHLY and CDR2 FYNNEI. The CDR3 runs to 14 residues. V was clipped by 6 bases and J by 6 bases; unmatched bases: 7.

This clone was observed a few times. The chain links TRBV2 to TRBJ2-7; TRBD1 agrees at 8 bases. CDR1 and CDR2 from the germline V gene are SNHLY and FYNNEI. This CDR3 spans 12 amino acids. J lost 12 bases, V lost 7 bases, and 11 bases had no gene match. The CDR3 sequence: CASTLRQGSPYF. CDR3 nucleotides: TGTGCCAGCACCCTACGACAGGGGAGCCCGTACTTC.

The gene calls are TRBV3-1 (or the pseudogene TRBV3-2) and TRBJ1-1; a weak D match, TRBD1 (5 bases). CDR3 length: 24 amino acids. With 4 bases removed from V and 3 bases from J, the gap between germline ends came to 42 bases. The germline CDR1 and CDR2 sequences are LGHDT and YNNKEL (reference sequence). CDR3 sequence: CASSPYSGRIWGGEWMVLDTEAFF. The CDR3 DNA reads TGTGCCAGCAGCCCTTACTCGGGGCGCATCTGGGGGGGAGAGTGGATGGTTTTGGACACTGAAGCTTTCTTT.

The chain recombines TRBV6-2 or TRBV6-3 with TRBJ1-5; D not certain. V lost 2 bases and J 0 bases, leaving 5 bases between the germline ends. Germline values: CDR1 MNHEY, CDR2 SVGEGT. The CDR3 has 14 amino acids. In DNA form, the CDR3 reads TGTGCCAGCAGTTACCTCTATAGCAATCAGCCCCAGCATTTT. Translated: CASSYLYSNQPQHF.

The V and J genes are TRBV9 and TRBJ1-4; 7 nucleotides agree with TRBD1. The CDR3 spans 15 residues. From germline, CDR1 is SGDLS and CDR2 YYNGEE. The junction had 4 bases not matched to a gene; V was cut back by 4 bases and J by 1 base. The CDR3 loop reads CASSPGDRTNEKLFF. The CDR3 bases are TGTGCCAGCAGCCCGGGGGACAGAACTAATGAAAAACTGTTTTTT.

This clone was seen a few times. The chain carries TRBV6-2 or TRBV6-3 and TRBJ1-5; the match to TRBD1 covers 8 bases. Losses at the gene ends were 6 bases for V and 4 bases for J; bases not matched to a gene: 5. The CDR3 is 14 amino acids. The germline CDR1 and CDR2 sequences are MNHEY and SVGEGT. The CDR3, as DNA: TGTGCCAGCAGCTTTGGACAGGGTAATCAGCCCCAGCATTTT. This translates into CASSFGQGNQPQHF.

The rearrangement links TRBV6-5 to TRBJ2-3; 9 bases match TRBD1. This CDR3 has 15 amino acids. V lost 5 bases to trimming and J lost 2 bases; unmatched junction nucleotides: 5. Germline CDR1 reads MNHEY; CDR2 reads SVGAGI. The CDR3 coding sequence is TGTGCCAGCAGTCCACAGGGGGCCCCCACAGATACGCAGTATTTT. This gives the protein CASSPQGAPTDTQYF.

This chain connects TRBV6-2 or TRBV6-3 to TRBJ2-7, with 8 positions matching TRBD2. The CDR3 covers 15 residues. With V trimmed by 5 bases and J by 2 bases, 8 bases remained unmatched. Germline CDR1 and CDR2: MNHEY and SVGEGT. The CDR3 here is CASSREGRFPYEQYF. The CDR3, as DNA: TGTGCCAGCAGTCGGGAGGGACGGTTCCCCTACGAGCAGTACTTC.

This clone was seen only once. The chain has TRBV7-9 and TRBJ1-1; 10 positions agree with TRBD1. V shed 4 bases, J shed 0 bases, and the junction held 8 bases outside the gene matches. Germline assignment: CDR1 SEHNR and CDR2 FQNEAQ (reference sequence). The CDR3 extends over 17 amino acids. CDR3 bases: TGTGCCAGCAGCTCGGACAGGGGGAGGGTCATGAACACTGAAGCTTTCTTT. It is translated as CASSSDRGRVMNTEAFF.

This clone was detected only once. The chain couples TRBV20-1 to TRBJ2-7; no reliable D call. Trimming pared 2 bases from V and 6 bases from J, leaving 8 bases between. The CDR3 is 11 residues long. Germline V gene lookup returns CDR1 DFQATT and CDR2 SNEGSKA (reference sequence). The CDR3 region has the DNA TGCAGTGCTAGAAACTTCACCGAGCAGTACTTC. This codes for CSARNFTEQYF.

This clone was seen many times. The chain carries TRBV7-2 and TRBJ1-1; no clear D. The ends were cut back, 1 base at V and 0 bases at J, with 9 bases in the middle. This CDR3 comprises 15 residues. The germline CDR1 and CDR2 sequences are SGHTA and FQGNSA. The CDR3 sequence is CASSLETNLNTEAFF. The CDR3 DNA sequence: TGTGCCAGCAGCTTAGAAACAAATTTGAACACTGAAGCTTTCTTT.

The J gene is TRBJ2-5, the V gene TRBV11-3; D not certain. This CDR3 region has 13 residues. Per germline, CDR1 SGHNT and CDR2 YENEEA. With 3 bases removed from V and 4 bases from J, the gap between germline ends came to 9 bases. The CDR3 reads CASSLVAGETQYF. CDR3 DNA sequence: TGTGCCAGCAGCTTGGTGGCTGGAGAGACCCAGTACTTC.